What follows are 25 T cell receptor beta chains derived from one specimen sequenced in a study of T-cell reconstitution after alpha-beta-depleted transplantation in children. The TCRbeta library was prepared with unique molecular identifiers. TCRdb called the PCR reads again in MiXCR, with one record for every CDR3 protein. The sample contains roughly 400,000 distinct CDR3 sequences, roughly 22% of which appear only once. Sequenced here: PBMCs from the stem cell graft donor, sampled from the stem cell graft. The receptors were gathered from a human donor who donated a stem cell graft to a child with acute myeloid leukemia.

This chain uses TRBV2 with TRBJ2-7; TRBD1 agrees at 10 bases. The trim removed 6 bases at V and 3 bases at J, leaving 11 bases unmatched. Germline values: CDR1 SNHLY, CDR2 FYNNEI. The CDR3 spans 16 residues. CDR3 loop: CASSVPRDRGGYEQYF. Written as DNA, the CDR3 is TGTGCCAGCAGCGTTCCCCGGGACAGGGGAGGCTACGAGCAGTACTTC.

This clonotype was observed a few times. The CDR3 spells CASSLFMTPTSSYEQYF. For the CDR3, the DNA is TGTGCCAGCAGCCTTTTTATGACTCCCACTTCCTCCTACGAGCAGTACTTC. V usage is TRBV27 and J usage is TRBJ2-7; D call uncertain. There are 17 residues in the CDR3. Germline-derived CDR1 and CDR2 are MNHEY and SMNVEV (reference sequence). V was shortened by 6 bases and J by 0 bases, with 21 bases between the two germline ends.

This clonotype was counted at least ten times. V is TRBV15 and J is TRBJ2-1, with 11 bases fitting TRBD2. The CDR3 sequence is 17 residues long. Trimming took 0 bases from V and 5 from J; bases not matched to a gene: 6. Germline CDR1 is LNHNV and CDR2 is YYDKDF (reference sequence). DNA of the CDR3: TGTGCCACCAGCAGAGAATATGTGACTAGCGGGGACAATGAGCAGTTCTTC. This codes for CATSREYVTSGDNEQFF.

The table lists this clonotype with a few counts. The rearrangement links TRBV18 to TRBJ2-1; D call uncertain. This CDR3 is built from 16 residues. Germline V gene lookup returns CDR1 KGHSH and CDR2 LQKENI. The V gene lost 3 bases and the J gene lost 1 base, with 13 bases spanning the gap. The CDR3 is CASSPPLFGSYNEQFF. The CDR3 bases are TGTGCCAGCTCACCTCCCCTTTTTGGGTCCTACAATGAGCAGTTCTTC.

The J gene is TRBJ2-2, the V gene TRBV20-1; D possibly corresponds to TRBD1 (6 bases). This CDR3 contains 16 residues. The V gene lost 3 bases and the J gene lost 0 bases, with 14 bases spanning the gap. Germline V gene lookup returns CDR1 DFQATT and CDR2 SNEGSKA (reference sequence). CDR3 region: CSASSGQFANTGELFF. DNA for the CDR3: TGCAGTGCTAGCTCAGGACAGTTCGCGAACACCGGGGAGCTGTTTTTT.

Many counts were recorded for this clonotype. The chain has TRBV27 and TRBJ1-1; D is ambiguous. This CDR3 contains 14 residues. The V gene's germline CDR1 is MNHEY and CDR2 SMNVEV (reference sequence). Trimming pared 5 bases from V and 1 base from J, leaving 11 bases between. The CDR3 DNA reads as TGTGCCAGCAGTCTAGGACCGGCGAACACTGAAGCTTTCTTT. It yields the protein CASSLGPANTEAFF.

This chain connects TRBV25-1 to TRBJ1-2, with D unclear. Trimming shortened V by 5 bases and J by 4 bases, and 8 bases separated the two germline ends. The CDR3 extends over 12 amino acids. In germline, CDR1 is MGHDK, CDR2 SYGVNS. CDR3 region: CASSIGSYGYTF. The CDR3 nucleotides are TGTGCCAGCAGTATCGGGTCCTATGGCTACACCTTC.

The V and J genes are TRBV7-9 and TRBJ2-1; no clear D. V gave up 0 bases and J gave up 4 bases, with 13 bases separating them. In germline, CDR1 is SEHNR, CDR2 FQNEAQ (reference sequence). The CDR3 length is 16 residues. The CDR3 DNA is TGTGCCAGCAGCTTAGCGCGCAGCACTGGTTACAATGAGCAGTTCTTC. Encoded protein: CASSLARSTGYNEQFF.

This clonotype appeared a few times. CDR3 nucleotides: TGTGCCAGCAGCTTAAGGATTAGCGGGAGTTACGGGTCCTACAATGAGCAGTTCTTC. It codes for CASSLRISGSYGSYNEQFF. The chain is built from TRBV7-3 and TRBJ2-1; TRBD2 agrees at 9 bases. V lost 1 base, J lost 1 base, and 11 bases stayed unmatched. The CDR3 length is 19 residues. In germline, CDR1 is SGHTA, CDR2 FQGTGA.

This chain uses TRBV10-3 with TRBJ2-2; D unclear. Germline CDR1 and CDR2: ENHRY and SYGVKD. V gave up 6 bases and J gave up 7 bases, with 9 bases separating them. The CDR3 sequence is 12 residues long. The chain's CDR3 is CAIRRFGGELFF. CDR3 DNA sequence: TGTGCCATCAGGAGGTTTGGCGGGGAGCTGTTTTTT.

The chain employs TRBV28 and TRBJ2-2, with 12 bases aligning to TRBD1. Germline CDR1 MDHEN, CDR2 SYDVKM. The CDR3 sequence is 15 residues long. Trimming cost V 4 bases and J 5 bases; bases outside gene matches: 2. The CDR3 here is CASSWDRGRTGELFF. The CDR3 DNA reads TGTGCCAGCAGTTGGGACAGGGGGCGGACCGGGGAGCTGTTTTTT.

This clonotype has more than one count but fewer than ten. This chain joins TRBV20-1 and TRBJ2-5; D is undetermined. CDR1 and CDR2 from the germline V gene are DFQATT and SNEGSKA (reference sequence). The CDR3 sequence is 16 residues long. The ends were cut back, 0 bases at V and 0 bases at J, with 14 bases in the middle. The CDR3 DNA is TGCAGTGCTAGAGATCTGGCAGGAACTTACCAAGAGACCCAGTACTTC. Its translation is CSARDLAGTYQETQYF.

This clonotype has a count of ten or more. The CDR3 sequence is CSVEGLSSGSDEQFF. CDR3 nucleotides: TGCAGCGTTGAAGGGTTGTCTAGCGGGAGTGATGAGCAGTTCTTC. The chain couples TRBV29-1 to TRBJ2-1; 10 bases align to TRBD2. V shed 1 base, J shed 8 bases, and the junction held 8 bases outside the gene matches. CDR1 and CDR2 from the germline V gene are SQVTM and ANQGSEA. CDR3 length equals 15 residues.

The chain has TRBV20-1 and TRBJ2-7, with 14 bases matching TRBD2. Germline V gene sequence: CDR1 DFQATT, CDR2 SNEGSKA (reference sequence). Trimming removed 6 bases from V and 6 bases from J; junction bases left unmatched: 7. The CDR3 contains 14 residues. The CDR3 DNA is TGCAGTGCCAGACGGACTAGCGGGAGGCGCGAGCAGTACTTC. This gives the protein CSARRTSGRREQYF.

In its sample, this clonotype was seen many times. The chain recombines TRBV6-5 with TRBJ2-1; 9 bases agree with TRBD1. Germline V gene sequence: CDR1 MNHEY, CDR2 SVGAGI. V shed 8 bases and J 4 bases; nucleotides not matched to a gene: 6. The CDR3 totals 14 residues. CDR3 sequence reads: CASWDRESYNEQFF. The DNA for the CDR3 is TGTGCCAGCTGGGACAGGGAATCTTACAATGAGCAGTTCTTC.

This clonotype has a handful of counts. This chain joins TRBV20-1 and TRBJ2-1; TRBD1 matches 10 bases. CDR1 is DFQATT and CDR2 is SNEGSKA in the germline V gene (reference sequence). Trimming cost V 6 bases and J 9 bases; bases outside gene matches: 14. This CDR3 comprises 15 residues. CDR3 in amino acids: CSAIDGTGVSSEQFF. The CDR3 DNA reads as TGCAGTGCCATAGATGGGACAGGGGTATCAAGTGAGCAGTTCTTC.

This clonotype was seen a handful of times. The V and J genes are TRBV7-9 and TRBJ1-1; no definite D call. This CDR3 spans 13 amino acids. Germline loops: CDR1 SEHNR, CDR2 FQNEAQ (reference sequence). Between the trimmed V and J ends, which lost 5 bases and 4 bases, there was a span of 11 bases. CDR3 in DNA: TGTGCCAGCAGCCCTGGGTACAGCACTGAAGCTTTCTTT. Its protein is CASSPGYSTEAFF.

CDR3 loop: CATSEGQGGVEQFF. The CDR3 DNA reads TGTGCCACCAGTGAGGGACAGGGGGGCGTTGAGCAGTTCTTC. This chain joins TRBV24-1 and TRBJ2-1, with 11 positions matching TRBD1. Losses at the gene ends were 4 bases for V and 9 bases for J; bases not matched to a gene: 4. CDR1 is KGHDR, CDR2 SFDVKD, per germline. CDR3 size: 14 residues.

The chain carries TRBV6-2 or TRBV6-3 and TRBJ1-1, with D unresolved. CDR1 and CDR2 (germline): MNHEY, SVGEGT. The V and J ends lost 6 bases and 4 bases respectively, with 12 bases between them. The CDR3 is 13 amino acids. The CDR3 is CASSIVGSTEAFF. The CDR3 nucleotides read TGTGCCAGCAGCATCGTGGGGTCCACTGAAGCTTTCTTT.

This clonotype has more than one count but fewer than ten. J is TRBJ2-7 and V is TRBV28; 7 nucleotides line up with TRBD2. J gave up 4 bases and V 5 bases, and 5 bases lay outside the gene matches. Germline V gives CDR1 MDHEN, CDR2 SYDVKM. The CDR3 sequence is 13 residues long. CDR3 in amino acids: CASSLTSRYEQYF. For the CDR3, the DNA is TGTGCCAGCAGTCTGACTAGCCGATACGAGCAGTACTTC. The whole variable domain, remainder taken from reference TRBV28 and TRBJ2-7, is DVKVTQSSRYLVKRTGEKVFLECVQDMDHENMFWYRQDPGLGLRLIYFSYDVKMKEKGDIPEGYSVSREKKERFSLILESASTNQTSMYLCASSLTSRYEQYFGPGTRLTVT.

The chain employs TRBV2 and TRBJ2-2, with unresolved D. CDR1 and CDR2 (germline): SNHLY, FYNNEI. The CDR3 has 14 amino acids. Between the trimmed V and J ends, which lost 10 bases and 6 bases, there was a span of 18 bases. The DNA for the CDR3 is TGTGCCATTCCGGGCCCCTTAGGTTCCGGGGAGCTGTTTTTT. It codes for CAIPGPLGSGELFF.

This clonotype was seen many times. The chain joins TRBV15 to TRBJ2-5; perhaps TRBD2 as D (6 bases). The germline V and J ends were trimmed by 1 base and 0 bases, with 6 bases remaining between them. CDR1 and CDR2 (germline): LNHNV, YYDKDF (reference sequence). The CDR3 length is 14 residues. CDR3 bases: TGTGCCACCAGCAGAGTAGCGGACCAAGAGACCCAGTACTTC. It specifies CATSRVADQETQYF.

There are a few counts of this clonotype. The V and J genes are TRBV9 and TRBJ2-1, with 10 bases fitting TRBD2. The CDR3 totals 16 residues. Germline V gene lookup returns CDR1 SGDLS and CDR2 YYNGEE. V trimming: 4 bases; J trimming: 0 bases; junction bases outside the gene matches: 4. Here the CDR3 DNA reads TGTGCCAGCAGCTCGACTAGCGGGCCCTCCTACAATGAGCAGTTCTTC. Translation gives CASSSTSGPSYNEQFF.

This clonotype has only a few counts. V is TRBV29-1 and J is TRBJ2-7; TRBD1 or TRBD2 may be the D gene (5 bases each). The CDR3 spans 14 residues. CDR1 SQVTM and CDR2 ANQGSEA come from the germline V gene. V was clipped by 5 bases and J by 5 bases, with 19 bases between them. The CDR3 DNA is TGCAGCGTTCCCCGGGACGGGGACCTAGACGAGCAGTACTTC. The encoded protein is CSVPRDGDLDEQYF.

CDR3 coding DNA: TGTGCCAGCAGCATCCGAAAGTCCGGGACAGGGAGATACGAGCAGTACTTC. As protein: CASSIRKSGTGRYEQYF. The chain has TRBV21-1 and TRBJ2-7; the table's D call, TRBD1, was not checked against the DNA. TRBV21-1 is given as a pseudogene. This CDR3 has 17 amino acids.